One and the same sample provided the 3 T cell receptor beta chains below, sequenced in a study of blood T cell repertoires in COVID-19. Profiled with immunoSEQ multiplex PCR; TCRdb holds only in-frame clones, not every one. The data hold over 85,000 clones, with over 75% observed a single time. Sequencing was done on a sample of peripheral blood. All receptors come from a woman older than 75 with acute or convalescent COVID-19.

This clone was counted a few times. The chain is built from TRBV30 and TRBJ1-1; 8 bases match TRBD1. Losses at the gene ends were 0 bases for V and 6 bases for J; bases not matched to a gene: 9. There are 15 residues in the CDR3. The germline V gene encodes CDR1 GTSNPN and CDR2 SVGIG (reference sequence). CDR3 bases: TGTGCCTGGAGTGTTCCACACCTGGGACAGGCTGAAGCTTTCTTT. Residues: CAWSVPHLGQAEAFF.

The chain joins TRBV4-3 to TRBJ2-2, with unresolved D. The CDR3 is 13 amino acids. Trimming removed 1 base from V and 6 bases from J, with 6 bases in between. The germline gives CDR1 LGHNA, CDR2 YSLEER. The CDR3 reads CASSQGVPGELFF. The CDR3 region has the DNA TGCGCCAGCAGCCAAGGAGTGCCCGGGGAGCTGTTTTTT.

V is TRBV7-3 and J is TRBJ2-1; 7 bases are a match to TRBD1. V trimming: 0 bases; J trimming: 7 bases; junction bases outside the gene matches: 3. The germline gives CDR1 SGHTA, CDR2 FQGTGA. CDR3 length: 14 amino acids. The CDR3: CASSLTRGQNEQFF. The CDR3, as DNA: TGTGCCAGCAGCTTAACTAGGGGGCAGAATGAGCAGTTCTTC. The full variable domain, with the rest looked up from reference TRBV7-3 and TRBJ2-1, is GAGVSQTPSNKVTEKGKYVELRCDPISGHTALYWYRQSLGQGPEFLIYFQGTGAADDSGLPNDRFFAVRPEGSVSTLKIQRTERGDSAVYLCASSLTRGQNEQFFGPGTRLTVL.